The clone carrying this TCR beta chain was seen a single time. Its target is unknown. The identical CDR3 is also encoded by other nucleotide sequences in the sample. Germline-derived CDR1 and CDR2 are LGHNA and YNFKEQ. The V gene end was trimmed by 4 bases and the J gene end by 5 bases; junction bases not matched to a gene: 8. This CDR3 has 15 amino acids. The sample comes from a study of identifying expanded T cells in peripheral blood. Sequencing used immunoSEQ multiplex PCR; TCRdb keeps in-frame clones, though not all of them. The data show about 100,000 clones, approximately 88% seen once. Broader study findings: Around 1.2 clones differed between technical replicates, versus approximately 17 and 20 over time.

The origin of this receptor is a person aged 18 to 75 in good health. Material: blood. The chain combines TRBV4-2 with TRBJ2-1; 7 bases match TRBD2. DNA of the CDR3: TGTGCCAGCAGCCCCACAGCGGGAAACAACAATGAGCAGTTCTTC. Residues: CASSPTAGNNNEQFF.